The T cell receptor beta chain described here comes from a study of shared clonotypes between healthy human individuals. As for the study in general: Researchers drew samples from a couple of women and a few men aged 18 to 49. The study, taken as a whole, reports: Generation of non-shared clonotypes was less probable than generation of clonotypes shared by all four donors.

For this clone: Its antigen is still unknown.

CDR3 length equals 16 residues. Germline V gene data show CDR1 as MNHNS and CDR2 as SASEGT. The ends were cut back, 3 bases at V and 2 bases at J, with 14 bases in the middle. CD45RO-negative, CCR7-selected cells formed the naive CD8 fraction, which excluded terminally differentiated effector memory CD45RA+ cells. Investigators spread the genomic DNA of each subset evenly over several immunoSEQ plates. The data were produced by immunoSEQ multiplex PCR, yet TCRdb's version contains in-frame clones alone and is incomplete. The sample lists approximately 720,000 clones; around 92% were seen once. The sequenced sample consisted of naive CD8+ T cells sorted from blood. The receptor comes from a man in his thirties or forties in good health. This sequence joins TRBV6-1 and TRBJ1-3; TRBD1 is a possible D gene (5 bases). The CDR3 region is CASSDMGPGTGNTIYF. The CDR3 bases are TGTGCCAGCAGTGATATGGGCCCAGGGACTGGAAACACCATATATTTT.